This TCR beta chain was identified during a study of a mutant IDH1 vaccine in newly diagnosed glioma. About the study: Vaccines were first given 4-6 weeks after radiotherapy alone, or with temozolomide cycles. Week 47 marked visit V13, whereas week 35 marked visit V12. Regarding the study as a whole: Immune responses arising from the vaccine appeared in around 93% of patients.

The time point here: week 35, safety follow-up. The content of each vaccine dose was 300 ug of mutant IDH1 20-mer peptide, and topical imiquimod accompanied it. Eight vaccine doses were administered to patients at weeks 1, 3, 5, 7, 11, 15, 19 and 23. The repertoire was sequenced with immunoSEQ multiplex PCR; TCRdb's copy has only in-frame clones and lacks some. The repertoire holds tens of thousands of clones, with around 80% as singletons. Germline lookup yields CDR1 SGHNT and CDR2 YENEEA. The CDR3 consists of 15 residues. V was shortened by 2 bases and J by 5 bases, with 12 bases between the two germline ends. About this clone: The target antigen is unknown.

The chain is built from TRBV11-3 and TRBJ2-2; a weak D match, TRBD1 (5 bases). This receptor was taken from a man in his forties or fifties with glioma. The input for sequencing was PBMCs, taken from a glioma patient whose treatment included an IDH1 peptide vaccine. In DNA, the CDR3 is TGTGCCAGCAGCTTAACAGGTCCGAGAACCGGGGAGCTGTTTTTT. This encodes CASSLTGPRTGELFF.